These T cell receptor beta chains were read from a single sample in a study of T cells in Graves' hyperthyroidism and ophthalmopathy. TCRdb passed the multiplex PCR reads through MiXCR, listing each CDR3 protein once. Altogether roughly 570,000 distinct CDR3 sequences are present, around 14% being singletons, with the ten largest covering around 7.3%. What was sequenced was blood. The receptors come from a woman in her twenties or thirties with Graves' hyperthyroidism. Both conserved end residues are part of each CDR3. D genes are given only for firm matches.

V gene: TRBV6-5; J gene: TRBJ1-3; D gene: NA; CDR3 protein: CASSYSSLSGNTIYF
V gene: TRBV3-1; J gene: TRBJ1-1; D gene: TRBD1; CDR3 protein: CASSQEGGGTGRTEAFF
V gene: TRBV11-2; J gene: TRBJ2-7; D gene: NA; CDR3 protein: CASSSMNEQYF
V gene: TRBV10-3; J gene: TRBJ1-5; D gene: NA; CDR3 protein: CAISDKGRMNQPQHF
V gene: TRBV3-1; J gene: TRBJ2-1; D gene: TRBD2; CDR3 protein: CASSPWVAGDIDEQFF
V gene: TRBV6-5; J gene: TRBJ1-1; D gene: NA; CDR3 protein: CASSYGGFEAEAFF
V gene: TRBV3-1; J gene: TRBJ1-4; D gene: NA; CDR3 protein: CASSRTNEKLFF
V gene: TRBV12-5; J gene: TRBJ2-7; D gene: NA; CDR3 protein: CASGPPTSPSSYEQYF
V gene: TRBV18; J gene: TRBJ2-6; D gene: NA; CDR3 protein: CASRGVSGANVLTF
V gene: TRBV7-9; J gene: TRBJ1-4; D gene: TRBD1; CDR3 protein: CASSTNRGFATNEKLFF
V gene: TRBV20-1; J gene: TRBJ2-7; D gene: NA; CDR3 protein: CSARKPPDGEGDYEQYF
V gene: TRBV9; J gene: TRBJ2-4; D gene: NA; CDR3 protein: CASSVGASGVAKNIQYF
V gene: TRBV27; J gene: TRBJ2-2; D gene: TRBD2; CDR3 protein: CASSWRLAGGRTGELFF
V gene: TRBV6-1; J gene: TRBJ2-3; D gene: TRBD2; CDR3 protein: CASRPVWREGGDTQYF
V gene: TRBV12-3/TRBV12-4; J gene: TRBJ2-3; D gene: NA; CDR3 protein: CASRRRSSTDTQYF
V gene: TRBV5-1; J gene: TRBJ1-1; D gene: NA; CDR3 protein: CASSLFVIGDTEAFF
V gene: TRBV7-3; J gene: TRBJ1-3; D gene: NA; CDR3 protein: CASSLGPFGNTIYF
V gene: TRBV27; J gene: TRBJ1-4; D gene: NA; CDR3 protein: CASSFWQDEKLFF
V gene: TRBV20-1; J gene: TRBJ2-7; D gene: TRBD2; CDR3 protein: CSARERLAGGYEQYF
V gene: TRBV28; J gene: TRBJ1-5; D gene: NA; CDR3 protein: CASSSPGNQPQHF
V gene: TRBV7-9; J gene: TRBJ2-3; D gene: TRBD1; CDR3 protein: CASDRQGTTDTQYF
V gene: TRBV28; J gene: TRBJ2-6; D gene: NA; CDR3 protein: CASSLPRTVGANVLTF
V gene: TRBV4-3; J gene: TRBJ2-1; D gene: TRBD2; CDR3 protein: CASSQSLGGRAVQFF
V gene: TRBV29-1; J gene: TRBJ2-7; D gene: TRBD2; CDR3 protein: CSVPGLAGAHEQYF
V gene: TRBV7-2; J gene: TRBJ1-6; D gene: NA; CDR3 protein: CASSLVGDSYNSPLHF
V gene: TRBV18; J gene: TRBJ2-4; D gene: NA; CDR3 protein: CASSPPRDGSVLAKNIQYF
V gene: TRBV18; J gene: TRBJ2-7; D gene: TRBD1; CDR3 protein: CASSPAGQGDSYEQYF
V gene: TRBV7-9; J gene: TRBJ1-1; D gene: NA; CDR3 protein: CASSFRAAEAFF
V gene: TRBV6-2/TRBV6-3; J gene: TRBJ2-7; D gene: TRBD2; CDR3 protein: CASSRLAGKTTYEQYF
V gene: TRBV15; J gene: TRBJ2-5; D gene: NA; CDR3 protein: CATSRADTQETQYF
V gene: TRBV27; J gene: TRBJ2-1; D gene: NA; CDR3 protein: CASSLGGIKYNEQFF
V gene: TRBV11-2; J gene: TRBJ2-7; D gene: TRBD2; CDR3 protein: CASRRTSGSHEQYF
V gene: TRBV28; J gene: TRBJ2-1; D gene: TRBD2; CDR3 protein: CASQKFSGTSGRNEQFF
V gene: TRBV19; J gene: TRBJ1-2; D gene: NA; CDR3 protein: CASSKVGRTYGYTASEREGYTF